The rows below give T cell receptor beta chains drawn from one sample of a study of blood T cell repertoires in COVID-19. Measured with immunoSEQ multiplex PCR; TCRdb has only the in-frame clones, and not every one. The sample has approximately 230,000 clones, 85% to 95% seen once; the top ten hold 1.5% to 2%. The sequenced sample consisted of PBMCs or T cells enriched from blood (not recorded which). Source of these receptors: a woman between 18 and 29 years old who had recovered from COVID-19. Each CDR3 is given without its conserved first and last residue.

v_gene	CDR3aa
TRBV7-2	ASSHSGGSGNTIY
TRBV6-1	ASSERTENQPQH
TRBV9	ASSVEPGTPNYGYT
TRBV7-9	ASSLGQEETEQF
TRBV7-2	ASSLDRGNEKLF
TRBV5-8	ASSWGQIGLSNQPQH
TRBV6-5	ASTHREHYEQY
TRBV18	ASSPPAASGNTIY
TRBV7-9	ASSLGANQPQH
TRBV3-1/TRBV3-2	ASSPPTAYGYT
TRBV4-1	ASSRPGLAGEGIQY
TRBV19	ASRNLAGGRRSNEQF
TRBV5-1	ASSSLLAQETQY
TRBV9	ASSGVGASGNTIY
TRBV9	ASSVTGGQETQY
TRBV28	ASSLDTRRQPQH
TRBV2	ASSVSERGQGGGMNTEAF
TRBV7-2	ASSLNPQSVGETQY
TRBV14	ASSQMAGLVNNEQF
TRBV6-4	ASSDSGTSPAGELF
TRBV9	ASSPAGTSDREGYEQY
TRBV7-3	ASSLGLAGDREETQY
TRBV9	ASSVEGGLSYGYT
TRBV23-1	ASTVGTGTDTQY
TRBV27	ASSFAGAGNYGYT
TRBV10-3	AISDYSPNYGYT
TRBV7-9	AGTFQKNTEAF
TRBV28	ASSPPQGARDGYT